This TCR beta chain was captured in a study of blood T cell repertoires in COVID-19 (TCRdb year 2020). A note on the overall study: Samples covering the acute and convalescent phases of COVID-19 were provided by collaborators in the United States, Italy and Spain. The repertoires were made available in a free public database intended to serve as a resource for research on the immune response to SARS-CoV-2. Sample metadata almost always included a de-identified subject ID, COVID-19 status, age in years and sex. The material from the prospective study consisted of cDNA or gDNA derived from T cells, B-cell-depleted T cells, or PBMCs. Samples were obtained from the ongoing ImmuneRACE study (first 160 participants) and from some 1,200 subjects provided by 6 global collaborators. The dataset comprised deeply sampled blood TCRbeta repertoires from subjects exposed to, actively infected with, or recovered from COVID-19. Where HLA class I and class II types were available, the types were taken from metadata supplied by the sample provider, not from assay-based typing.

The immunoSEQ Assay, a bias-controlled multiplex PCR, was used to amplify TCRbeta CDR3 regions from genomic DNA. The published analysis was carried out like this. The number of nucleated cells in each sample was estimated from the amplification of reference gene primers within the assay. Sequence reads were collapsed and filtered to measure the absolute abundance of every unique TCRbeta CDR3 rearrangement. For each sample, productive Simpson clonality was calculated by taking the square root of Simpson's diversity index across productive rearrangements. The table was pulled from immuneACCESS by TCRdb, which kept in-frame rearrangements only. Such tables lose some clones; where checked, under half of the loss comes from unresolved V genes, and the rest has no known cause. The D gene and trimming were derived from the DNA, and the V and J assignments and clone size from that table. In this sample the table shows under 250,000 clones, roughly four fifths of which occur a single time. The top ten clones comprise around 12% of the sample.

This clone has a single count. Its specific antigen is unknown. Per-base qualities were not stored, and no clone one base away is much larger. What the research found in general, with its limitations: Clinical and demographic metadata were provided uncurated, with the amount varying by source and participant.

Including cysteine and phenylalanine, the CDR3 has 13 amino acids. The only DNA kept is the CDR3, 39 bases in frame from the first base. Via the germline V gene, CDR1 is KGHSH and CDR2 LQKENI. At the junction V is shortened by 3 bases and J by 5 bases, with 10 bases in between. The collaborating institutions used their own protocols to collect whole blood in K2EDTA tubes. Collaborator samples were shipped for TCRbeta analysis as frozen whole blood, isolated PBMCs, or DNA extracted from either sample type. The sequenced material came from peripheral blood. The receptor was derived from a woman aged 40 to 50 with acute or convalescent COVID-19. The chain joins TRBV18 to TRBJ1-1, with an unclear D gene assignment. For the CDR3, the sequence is CASSPALETEAFF. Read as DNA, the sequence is TGTGCCAGCTCACCCGCCCTCGAGACTGAAGCTTTCTTT.